This is a list of T cell receptor beta chains from one sample in a study of blood T cell repertoires in COVID-19. Produced via immunoSEQ multiplex PCR; TCRdb's table is partial and in-frame only. The sample consists of 150,000 to 200,000 clones, approximately 80% of them appearing once. The sample taken for sequencing was PBMCs or T cells enriched from blood (not recorded which). The receptors come from a woman aged 55-69 years with acute COVID-19. The CDR3 runs from the conserved cysteine through the conserved F or W. Each record gives: clone size, V gene, J gene, D gene, CDR3 DNA, CDR3 protein. A D gene is named only where the DNA matches it firmly. A row's size may be missing; if present it is once, few, many or a size class.

>NA|TRBV12-3/TRBV12-4|TRBJ1-5|NA
TGTGCCAGCAGTCCGGACTATCAGCCCCAGCATTTT
CASSPDYQPQHF
>NA|TRBV11-3|TRBJ2-1|TRBD1
TGTGCCAGCACCAAAACAGGGGGCATTTCCCACAATGAGCAGTTCTTC
CASTKTGGISHNEQFF
>NA|TRBV21-1|TRBJ1-6|NA
TGTGCCAGCAGCAAAGGGACAGGGAAAGGTTCACCCCTCCACTTT
CASSKGTGKGSPLHF
>NA|TRBV28|TRBJ2-3|NA
TGTGCCACTGGAGGGCCGGACACAGATACGCAGTATTTT
CATGGPDTDTQYF
>once|TRBV6-5|TRBJ1-2|TRBD1
TGTGCCAGCAGTCCCCACAGGGGCGCCTATGGCTACACCTTC
CASSPHRGAYGYTF
>NA|TRBV9|TRBJ2-1|NA
TGTGCCAGCACCATTAGCGGTTCGGACGGCAATGAGCAGTTCTTC
CASTISGSDGNEQFF
>few|TRBV30|TRBJ1-4|TRBD1
TGTGCCTGGAGGGACAGGGCGGATGAAAAACTGTTTTTT
CAWRDRADEKLFF
>NA|TRBV25-1|TRBJ2-3|NA
TGTGCCAGCAGCGCTTCACACACAGATACGCAGTATTTT
CASSASHTDTQYF
>NA|TRBV4-1|TRBJ2-2|TRBD1
TGCGCCAGCAGCCTAACAGGGGTCGGGTCCACCGGGGAGCTGTTTTTT
CASSLTGVGSTGELFF
>few|TRBV18|TRBJ2-3|NA
TGTGCCAGCTCACCTAGAGCGATACAAGGGGCAGATACGCAGTATTTT
CASSPRAIQGADTQYF
>NA|TRBV7-8|TRBJ1-3|NA
TGTGCCAGCAGCCCAATCCCCGGCTCTGGAAACACCATATATTTT
CASSPIPGSGNTIYF
>NA|TRBV3-1/TRBV3-2|TRBJ2-5|NA
TGTGCCAGCAGCCAAGATGTCGCTACAGAGACCCAGTACTTC
CASSQDVATETQYF
>NA|TRBV5-4|TRBJ1-2|NA
TGTGCCAGCAGCTTGGGCGGAGTAGGCGGGGACTATGGCTACACCTTC
CASSLGGVGGDYGYTF
>few|TRBV4-3|TRBJ1-2|NA
TGCGCCAGCAGCCAAGATCTAGCTAACTATGGCTACACCTTC
CASSQDLANYGYTF
>NA|TRBV19|TRBJ1-2|NA
TGTGCCAGTTCAACTGGGGGGATCCCTAACTATGGCTACACCTTC
CASSTGGIPNYGYTF
>NA|TRBV5-1|TRBJ1-1|NA
TGCGCCAGCAGCTTGGCTTCAGGGCGACGCACTGAAGCTTTCTTT
CASSLASGRRTEAFF
>NA|TRBV24-1|TRBJ2-3|TRBD2
TGTGCCACCAGTGAGTCCGGGACTAGCGTCTCGACGCAGTATTTT
CATSESGTSVSTQYF
>NA|TRBV12-3/TRBV12-4|TRBJ1-6|NA
TGTGCCAGCAGTTTGCAGAATAATTCACCCCTCCACTTT
CASSLQNNSPLHF
>NA|TRBV11-3|TRBJ2-1|NA
TGTGCCAGCGAGGGAGCCAACAATGAGCAGTTCTTC
CASEGANNEQFF
>NA|TRBV24-1|TRBJ2-5|NA
TGTGCCACCAGTGGGGGGGGCGCCGGGAGTCCCCAAGAGACCCAGTACTTC
CATSGGGAGSPQETQYF
>NA|TRBV3-1/TRBV3-2|TRBJ2-6|NA
TGTGCCAGCAGCCAAGACAGCTCTGGGGCCAACGTCCTGACTTTC
CASSQDSSGANVLTF
>NA|TRBV7-9|TRBJ2-1|NA
TGTGCCAGCAGCCTCACGACGGGGGGCGTATACAATGAGCAGTTCTTC
CASSLTTGGVYNEQFF
>NA|TRBV5-1|TRBJ1-5|TRBD1
TGCGCCAGCAGCTTGGGACAGGGTAGCAATCAGCCCCAGCATTTT
CASSLGQGSNQPQHF
>few|TRBV5-4|TRBJ1-2|NA
TGTGCCAGCAGCTTGCCAGGGAACTATGGCTACACCTTC
CASSLPGNYGYTF
>NA|TRBV27|TRBJ2-1|TRBD2
TGTGCCAGCAGTTTCTCAGGAATTCCGGGACTAGCGCCTTACAATGAGCAGTTCTTC
CASSFSGIPGLAPYNEQFF
>NA|TRBV9|TRBJ1-2|TRBD1
TGTGCCAGCAGCACCTTAAGGGACAGGGCTGGCTACACCTTC
CASSTLRDRAGYTF
>many|TRBV3-1/TRBV3-2|TRBJ1-2|NA
TGTGCCAGCAGCCAAAGTCTCACGGCTAACTATGGCTACACCTTC
CASSQSLTANYGYTF
>few|TRBV4-1|TRBJ1-1|TRBD1
TGCGCCAGCAGCCAGGGACAGTCGAACACTGAAGCTTTCTTT
CASSQGQSNTEAFF
>NA|TRBV6-2/TRBV6-3|TRBJ1-2|NA
TGTGCCAGCAGTTCTTCACAGGCTTACTATGGCTACACCTTC
CASSSSQAYYGYTF
>NA|TRBV5-1|TRBJ1-4|TRBD1
TGCGCCAGCAGCTCTACAGGGGGGTCTAATGAAAAACTGTTTTTT
CASSSTGGSNEKLFF
>NA|TRBV6-5|TRBJ1-1|NA
TGTGCCAGCAGTTTCGGGGGGACCGTGAACACTGAAGCTTTCTTT
CASSFGGTVNTEAFF
>NA|TRBV6-2/TRBV6-3|TRBJ2-7|TRBD1
TGTGCCAGCAGTAAGCCCGGGACAGGGACATTTGAGCAGTACTTC
CASSKPGTGTFEQYF
>NA|TRBV18|TRBJ2-7|TRBD1
TGTGCCAGCTCACCTCGCGGTACAGGGACAGGCTACGAGCAGTACTTC
CASSPRGTGTGYEQYF
>NA|TRBV29-1|TRBJ1-1|NA
TGCAGCGCAAATAGAGGCAGGAACACTGAAGCTTTCTTT
CSANRGRNTEAFF
>NA|TRBV18|TRBJ1-2|TRBD1
TGTGCCAGCTCAACAGGGACAGAGGGCGGCTACACCTTC
CASSTGTEGGYTF
>once|TRBV24-1|TRBJ1-2|NA
TGTGCCACCAGTTTCCTCGATGGCTACACCTTC
CATSFLDGYTF
>NA|TRBV6-2/TRBV6-3|TRBJ1-2|NA
TGTGCCAGCAGTTATAAACAGGGCTATGGCTACACCTTC
CASSYKQGYGYTF